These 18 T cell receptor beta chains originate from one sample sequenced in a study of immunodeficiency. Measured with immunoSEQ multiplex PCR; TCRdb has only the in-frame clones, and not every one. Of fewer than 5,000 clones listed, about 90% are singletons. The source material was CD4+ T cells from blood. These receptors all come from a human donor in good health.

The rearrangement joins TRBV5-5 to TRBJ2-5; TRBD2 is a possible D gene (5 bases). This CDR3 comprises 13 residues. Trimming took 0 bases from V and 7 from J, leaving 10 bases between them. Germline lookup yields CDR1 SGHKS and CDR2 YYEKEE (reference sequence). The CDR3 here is CASSLEGLWTQYF. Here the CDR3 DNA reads TGTGCCAGCAGCTTGGAAGGACTGTGGACCCAGTACTTC.

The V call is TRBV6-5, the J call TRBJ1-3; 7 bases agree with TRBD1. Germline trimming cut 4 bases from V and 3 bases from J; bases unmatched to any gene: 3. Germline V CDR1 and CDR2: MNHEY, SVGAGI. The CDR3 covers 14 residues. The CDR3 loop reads CASSSGGNGNTIYF. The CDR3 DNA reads TGTGCCAGCAGTTCAGGGGGAAATGGAAACACCATATATTTT.

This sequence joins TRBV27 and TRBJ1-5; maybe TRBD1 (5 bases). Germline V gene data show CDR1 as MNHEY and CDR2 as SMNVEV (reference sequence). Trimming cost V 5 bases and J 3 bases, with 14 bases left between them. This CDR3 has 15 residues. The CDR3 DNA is TGTGCCAGCAGTCTACTACCGGGACTCAATCAGCCCCAGCATTTT. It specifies CASSLLPGLNQPQHF.

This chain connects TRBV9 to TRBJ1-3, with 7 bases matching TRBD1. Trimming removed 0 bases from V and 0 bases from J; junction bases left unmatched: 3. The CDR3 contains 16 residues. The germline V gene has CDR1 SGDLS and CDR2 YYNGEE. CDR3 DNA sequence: TGTGCCAGCAGCGTAGAGGCAGGGGGCTCTGGAAACACCATATATTTT. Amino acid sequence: CASSVEAGGSGNTIYF.

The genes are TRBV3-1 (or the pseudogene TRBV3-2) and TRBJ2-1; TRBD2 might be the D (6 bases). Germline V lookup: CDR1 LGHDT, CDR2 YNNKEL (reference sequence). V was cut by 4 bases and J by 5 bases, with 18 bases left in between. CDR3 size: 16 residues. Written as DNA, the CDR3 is TGTGCCAGCAGCCGCCAATCTAATCGCGGGAACAATGAGCAGTTCTTC. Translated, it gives CASSRQSNRGNNEQFF.

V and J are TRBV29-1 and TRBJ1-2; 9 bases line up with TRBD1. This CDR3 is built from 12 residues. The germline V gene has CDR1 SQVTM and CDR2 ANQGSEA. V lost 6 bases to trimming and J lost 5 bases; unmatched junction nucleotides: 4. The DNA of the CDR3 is TGCAGCGTGGGGGACAGGGCATATGGCTACACCTTC. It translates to CSVGDRAYGYTF.

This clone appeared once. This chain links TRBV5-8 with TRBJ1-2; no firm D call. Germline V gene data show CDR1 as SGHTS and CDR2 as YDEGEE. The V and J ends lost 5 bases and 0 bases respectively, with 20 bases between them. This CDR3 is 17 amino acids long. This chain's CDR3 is CASSLPLDEPTNYGYTF. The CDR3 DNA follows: TGTGCCAGCAGTTTACCCCTGGACGAACCGACTAACTATGGCTACACCTTC.

CDR3 sequence reads: CASSSWDSSNYGYTF. In DNA form, the CDR3 reads TGTGCCAGCAGTTCGTGGGACAGTTCTAACTATGGCTACACCTTC. The J gene is TRBJ1-2, the V gene TRBV28; 7 bases are shared with TRBD1. This CDR3 region has 15 residues. In germline, CDR1 is MDHEN, CDR2 SYDVKM. J was trimmed by 0 bases and V by 4 bases; bases with no gene match: 5.

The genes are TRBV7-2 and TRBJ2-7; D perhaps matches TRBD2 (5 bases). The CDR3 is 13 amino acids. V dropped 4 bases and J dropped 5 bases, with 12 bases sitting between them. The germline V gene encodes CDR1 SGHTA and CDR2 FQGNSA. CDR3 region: CASSSLARHEQYF. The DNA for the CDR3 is TGTGCCAGCAGCTCGCTAGCCCGCCACGAGCAGTACTTC.

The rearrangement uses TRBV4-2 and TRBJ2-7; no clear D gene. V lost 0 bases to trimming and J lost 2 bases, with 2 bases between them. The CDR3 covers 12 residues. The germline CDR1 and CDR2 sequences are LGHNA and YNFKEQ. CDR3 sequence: CASSQDPYEQYF. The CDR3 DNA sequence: TGTGCCAGCAGCCAAGACCCCTACGAGCAGTACTTC.

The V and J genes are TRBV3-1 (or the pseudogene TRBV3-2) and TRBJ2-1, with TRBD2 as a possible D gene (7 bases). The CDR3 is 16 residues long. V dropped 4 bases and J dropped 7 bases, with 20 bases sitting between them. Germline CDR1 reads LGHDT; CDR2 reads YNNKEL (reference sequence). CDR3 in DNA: TGTGCCAGCAGCCTAAGGGCAGGTGGGAGGGGGAATGAGCAGTTCTTC. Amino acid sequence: CASSLRAGGRGNEQFF.

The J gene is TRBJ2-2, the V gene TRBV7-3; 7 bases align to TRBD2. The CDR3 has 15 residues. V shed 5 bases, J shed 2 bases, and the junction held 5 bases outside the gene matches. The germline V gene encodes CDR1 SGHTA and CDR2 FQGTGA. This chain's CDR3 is CASSRGSLNTGELFF. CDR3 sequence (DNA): TGTGCCAGCAGCCGCGGGAGCCTAAACACCGGGGAGCTGTTTTTT.

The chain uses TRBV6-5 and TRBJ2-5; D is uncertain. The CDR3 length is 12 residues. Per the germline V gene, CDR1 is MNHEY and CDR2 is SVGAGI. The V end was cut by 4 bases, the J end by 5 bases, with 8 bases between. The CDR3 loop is CASSFNLETQYF. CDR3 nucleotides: TGTGCCAGCAGTTTTAATCTGGAGACCCAGTACTTC.

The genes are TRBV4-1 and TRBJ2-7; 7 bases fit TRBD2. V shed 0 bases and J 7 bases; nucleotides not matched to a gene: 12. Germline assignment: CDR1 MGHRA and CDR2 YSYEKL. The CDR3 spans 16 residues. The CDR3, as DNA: TGCGCCAGCAGCCAAGATTTCTTAGGCGGGGGTGGTGAGCAGTACTTC. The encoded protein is CASSQDFLGGGGEQYF.

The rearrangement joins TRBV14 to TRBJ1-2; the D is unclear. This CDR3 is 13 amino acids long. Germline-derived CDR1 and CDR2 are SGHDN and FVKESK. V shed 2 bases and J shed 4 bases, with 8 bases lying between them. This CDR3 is CASSQQALYGYTF. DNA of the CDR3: TGTGCCAGCAGCCAACAGGCCCTCTATGGCTACACCTTC.

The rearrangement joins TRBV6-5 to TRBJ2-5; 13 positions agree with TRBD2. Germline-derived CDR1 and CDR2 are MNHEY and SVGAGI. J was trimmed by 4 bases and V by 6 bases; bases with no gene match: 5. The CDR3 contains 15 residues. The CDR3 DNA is TGTGCCAGCAGACTAGCGGGAGGGTTAGCAGAGACCCAGTACTTC. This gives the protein CASRLAGGLAETQYF.

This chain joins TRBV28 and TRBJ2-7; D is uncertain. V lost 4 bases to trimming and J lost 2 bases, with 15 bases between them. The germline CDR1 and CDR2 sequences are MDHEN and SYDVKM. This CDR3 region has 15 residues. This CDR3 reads CASSSDGRATYEQYF. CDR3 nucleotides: TGTGCCAGCAGTTCGGATGGAAGGGCCACCTACGAGCAGTACTTC.

The CDR3 protein is CASSVVGRGVSGGELFF. DNA for the CDR3: TGTGCCAGCAGCGTAGTTGGCAGGGGCGTGAGTGGCGGGGAGCTGTTTTTT. The chain links TRBV9 to TRBJ2-2; TRBD1 is a possible D gene (6 bases). The germline V gene encodes CDR1 SGDLS and CDR2 YYNGEE. V was cut by 0 bases and J by 7 bases, with 19 bases left in between. The CDR3 runs 17 residues.